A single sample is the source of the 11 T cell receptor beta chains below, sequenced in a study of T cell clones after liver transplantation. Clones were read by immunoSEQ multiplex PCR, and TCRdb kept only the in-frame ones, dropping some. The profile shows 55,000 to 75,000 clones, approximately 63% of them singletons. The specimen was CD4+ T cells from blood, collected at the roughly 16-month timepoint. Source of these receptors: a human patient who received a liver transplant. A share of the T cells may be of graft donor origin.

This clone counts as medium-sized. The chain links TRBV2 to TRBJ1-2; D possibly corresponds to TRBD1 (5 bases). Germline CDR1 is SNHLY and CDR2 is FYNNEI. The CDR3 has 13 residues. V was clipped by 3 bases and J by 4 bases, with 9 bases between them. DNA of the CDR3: TGTGCCAGCAGTGAGTCTGGGACCTATGGCTACACCTTC. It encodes CASSESGTYGYTF.

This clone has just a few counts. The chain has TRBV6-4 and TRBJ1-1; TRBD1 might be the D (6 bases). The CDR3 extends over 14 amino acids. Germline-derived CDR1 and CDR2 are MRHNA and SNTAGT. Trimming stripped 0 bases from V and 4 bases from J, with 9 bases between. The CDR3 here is CASSDSSRGTEAFF. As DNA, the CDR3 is TGTGCCAGCAGTGACTCGAGCAGGGGCACTGAAGCTTTCTTT.

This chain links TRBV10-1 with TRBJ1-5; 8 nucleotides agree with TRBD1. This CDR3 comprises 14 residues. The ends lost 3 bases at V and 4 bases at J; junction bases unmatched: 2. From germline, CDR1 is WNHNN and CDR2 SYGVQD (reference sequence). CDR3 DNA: TGCGCCAGCAGTGATCGACAGGGGAATCAGCCCCAGCATTTT. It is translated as CASSDRQGNQPQHF.

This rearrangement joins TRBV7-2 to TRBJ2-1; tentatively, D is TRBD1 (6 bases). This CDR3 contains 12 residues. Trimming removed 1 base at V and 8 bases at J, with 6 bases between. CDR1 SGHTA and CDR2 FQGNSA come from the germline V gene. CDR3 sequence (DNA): TGTGCCAGCAGCTTAGAGGGGGATGAGCAGTTCTTC. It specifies CASSLEGDEQFF.

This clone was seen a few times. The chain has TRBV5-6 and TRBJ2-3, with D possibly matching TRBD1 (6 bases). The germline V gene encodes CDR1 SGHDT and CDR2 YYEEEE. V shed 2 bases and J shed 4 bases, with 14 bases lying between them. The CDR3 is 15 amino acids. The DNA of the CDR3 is TGTGCCAGCAGCTTCCCGGAAGGGGGTTCAGATACGCAGTATTTT. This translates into CASSFPEGGSDTQYF.

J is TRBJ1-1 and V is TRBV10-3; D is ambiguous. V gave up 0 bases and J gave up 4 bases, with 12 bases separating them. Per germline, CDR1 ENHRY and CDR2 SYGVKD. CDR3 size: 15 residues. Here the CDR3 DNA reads TGTGCCATCAGTGAGTCGGTGGCGCCGGGCACTGAAGCTTTCTTT. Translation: CAISESVAPGTEAFF.

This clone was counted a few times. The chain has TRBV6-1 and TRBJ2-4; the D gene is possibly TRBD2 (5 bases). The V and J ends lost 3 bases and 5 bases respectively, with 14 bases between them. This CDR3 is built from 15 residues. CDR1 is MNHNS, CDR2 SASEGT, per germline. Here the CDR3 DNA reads TGTGCCAGCAGTGATGGAGGTGGGAGTCAAAACATTCAGTACTTC. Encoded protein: CASSDGGGSQNIQYF.

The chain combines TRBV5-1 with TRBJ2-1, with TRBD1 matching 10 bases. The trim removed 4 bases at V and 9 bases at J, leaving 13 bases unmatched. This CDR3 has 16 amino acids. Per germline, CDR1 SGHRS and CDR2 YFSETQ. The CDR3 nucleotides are TGCGCCAGCAGCCCACCTCGGGACAGGGGACGGGGTGAGCAGTTCTTC. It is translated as CASSPPRDRGRGEQFF.

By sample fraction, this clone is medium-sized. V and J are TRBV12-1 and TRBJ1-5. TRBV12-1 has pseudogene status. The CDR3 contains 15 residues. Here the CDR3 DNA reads TGTGCCAGCAGCTTTTCGTGGCGTCTCAATCAGCCCCAGCATTTT. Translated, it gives CASSFSWRLNQPQHF.

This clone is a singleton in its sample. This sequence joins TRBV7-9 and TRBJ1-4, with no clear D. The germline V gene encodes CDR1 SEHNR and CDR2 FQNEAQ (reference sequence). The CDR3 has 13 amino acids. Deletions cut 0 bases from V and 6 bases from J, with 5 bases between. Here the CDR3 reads CASSLASHEKLFF. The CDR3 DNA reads TGTGCCAGCAGCTTAGCCTCCCATGAAAAACTGTTTTTT.

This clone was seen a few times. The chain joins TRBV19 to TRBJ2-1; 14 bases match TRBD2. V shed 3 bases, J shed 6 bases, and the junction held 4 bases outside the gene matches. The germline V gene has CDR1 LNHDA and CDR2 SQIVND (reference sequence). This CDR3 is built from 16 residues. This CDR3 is CASSMGGTSGSNEQFF. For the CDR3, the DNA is TGTGCCAGTAGTATGGGGGGGACTAGCGGGAGCAATGAGCAGTTCTTC.